Below, 16 T cell receptor beta chains from the same sample are listed, as sequenced in a study of OX40 agonist ivuxolimab in advanced cancers. Data came from immunoSEQ multiplex PCR; TCRdb stores just in-frame clones and leaves some out. The table lists around 40,000 clones, 80% of them singletons, with 4% to 4.5% in the top ten. This specimen consisted of CD4+ or CD8+ T cells sorted from blood, obtained in a trial of the OX40 agonist ivuxolimab. Source of these receptors: an adult with an advanced solid tumor such as melanoma, head and neck, liver or kidney cancer.

The chain couples TRBV5-5 to TRBJ1-1; weak D call: TRBD1 (5 bases). CDR1 SGHKS and CDR2 YYEKEE come from the germline V gene (reference sequence). The CDR3 runs 13 residues. Trimming removed 6 bases from V and 7 bases from J, with 16 bases in between. As DNA, the CDR3 is TGTGCCAGCAACCCCCCGGGGGTAGGTGAAGCTTTCTTT. It translates to CASNPPGVGEAFF. The full variable domain, rest sourced from reference TRBV5-5 and TRBJ1-1, is DAGVTQSPTHLIKTRGQQVTLRCSPISGHKSVSWYQQVLGQGPQFIFQYYEKEERGRGNFPDRFSARQFPNYSSELNVNALLLGDSALYLCASNPPGVGEAFFGQGTRLTVV.

V and J are TRBV7-3 and TRBJ1-1; D unresolved. Per the germline V gene, CDR1 is SGHTA and CDR2 is FQGTGA. The CDR3 contains 15 residues. With 5 bases removed from V and 1 base from J, the gap between germline ends came to 14 bases. In DNA, the CDR3 is TGTGCCAGCAGCCTCTCCGGATGGCCGAACACTGAAGCTTTCTTT. Translating it yields CASSLSGWPNTEAFF. The full variable domain, its missing parts supplied by reference TRBV7-3 and TRBJ1-1, is GAGVSQTPSNKVTEKGKYVELRCDPISGHTALYWYRQSLGQGPEFLIYFQGTGAADDSGLPNDRFFAVRPEGSVSTLKIQRTERGDSAVYLCASSLSGWPNTEAFFGQGTRLTVV.

This sequence joins TRBV10-3 and TRBJ1-1; TRBD1 might be the D (6 bases). CDR3 length: 14 amino acids. Germline-derived CDR1 and CDR2 are ENHRY and SYGVKD. V was trimmed by 0 bases and J by 5 bases, leaving 10 bases between them. In DNA, the CDR3 is TGTGCCATCAGTGAGTCGACGAGGGGGACTGAAGCTTTCTTT. Its translation is CAISESTRGTEAFF.

J is TRBJ1-2 and V is TRBV4-1, with 9 nucleotides matching TRBD1. The CDR3 length is 19 residues. Germline CDR1 and CDR2: MGHRA and YSYEKL. The J segment lost 0 bases and the V segment lost 0 bases, leaving 11 bases of the junction unmatched. CDR3 residues: CASSQDSRTGVWANYGYTF. CDR3 nucleotides: TGCGCCAGCAGCCAAGATTCTCGGACAGGGGTATGGGCTAACTATGGCTACACCTTC.

The chain links TRBV2 to TRBJ2-1, with D perhaps TRBD1 (6 bases). The CDR3 runs 14 residues. V shed 8 bases and J shed 6 bases, with 17 bases lying between them. Germline CDR1 and CDR2: SNHLY and FYNNEI. CDR3 in DNA: TGTGCCAGCGGTGGGGAAGCAGGGGTCAATGAGCAGTTCTTC. This encodes CASGGEAGVNEQFF.

This chain uses TRBV7-2 with TRBJ1-1, with a possible D match to TRBD1 (5 bases). V dropped 1 base and J dropped 4 bases, with 13 bases sitting between them. There are 15 residues in the CDR3. Germline CDR1 and CDR2: SGHTA and FQGNSA. In DNA form, the CDR3 reads TGTGCCAGCAGCTTAGACCCAGGGACGGGCACTGAAGCTTTCTTT. Translated: CASSLDPGTGTEAFF.

The chain is built from TRBV9 and TRBJ1-2, with a tentative D call TRBD1 (6 bases). CDR1 is SGDLS and CDR2 is YYNGEE in the germline V gene. The CDR3 length is 13 residues. V shed 0 bases and J shed 7 bases, with 10 bases lying between them. The CDR3 reads CASSVGTVLGYTF. Here the CDR3 DNA reads TGTGCCAGCAGCGTAGGGACAGTACTTGGCTACACCTTC.

The V call is TRBV9, the J call TRBJ2-5, with 11 positions matching TRBD2. The CDR3 sequence is 16 residues long. Trimming at V came to 2 bases and at J to 6 bases, leaving 9 bases not matched to a gene. In germline, CDR1 is SGDLS, CDR2 YYNGEE. The CDR3 nucleotides read TGTGCCAGCAGCGTCACTAGCGGGAGTAGCATAAAGACCCAGTACTTC. Encoded protein: CASSVTSGSSIKTQYF. Looking up the rest from reference TRBV9 and TRBJ2-5 gives the full variable domain: DSGVTQTPKHLITATGQRVTLRCSPRSGDLSVYWYQQSLDQGLQFLIQYYNGEERAKGNILERFSAQQFPDLHSELNLSSLELGDSALYFCASSVTSGSSIKTQYFGPGTRLLVL.

This clone was observed once. The chain couples TRBV9 to TRBJ1-1; D is possibly TRBD1 (6 bases). Per germline, CDR1 SGDLS and CDR2 YYNGEE. Trimming left V 3 bases short and J 3 bases short, with 9 bases between. The CDR3 extends over 13 amino acids. The chain's CDR3 is CASSAGDDTEAFF. The CDR3 DNA reads TGTGCCAGCAGCGCAGGGGATGACACTGAAGCTTTCTTT. Complete variable domain (other parts from reference TRBV9 and TRBJ1-1): DSGVTQTPKHLITATGQRVTLRCSPRSGDLSVYWYQQSLDQGLQFLIQYYNGEERAKGNILERFSAQQFPDLHSELNLSSLELGDSALYFCASSAGDDTEAFFGQGTRLTVV.

The chain employs TRBV14 and TRBJ2-1, with 7 bases aligning to TRBD2. This CDR3 contains 13 residues. Germline V gene lookup returns CDR1 SGHDN and CDR2 FVKESK. Trimming cost V 1 base and J 9 bases; bases outside gene matches: 3. CDR3 protein: CASSQVTGGEQFF. As DNA, the CDR3 is TGTGCCAGCAGCCAAGTCACGGGAGGTGAGCAGTTCTTC.

The chain links TRBV7-2 to TRBJ2-1; 7 bases match TRBD1. The CDR3 length is 15 residues. Germline CDR1 and CDR2: SGHTA and FQGNSA. The ends lost 4 bases at V and 0 bases at J; junction bases unmatched: 3. CDR3 sequence reads: CASSSDRSSYNEQFF. The CDR3 DNA sequence: TGTGCCAGCAGCTCGGACAGGAGCTCCTACAATGAGCAGTTCTTC.

The chain uses TRBV6-1 and TRBJ2-3; TRBD1 or TRBD2 may be the D gene (5 bases each). The germline CDR1 and CDR2 sequences are MNHNS and SASEGT. V was cut by 4 bases and J by 0 bases, with 8 bases left in between. There are 14 residues in the CDR3. CDR3 region: CASSARDSTDTQYF. CDR3 sequence (DNA): TGTGCCAGCAGTGCCCGGGACAGCACAGATACGCAGTATTTT.

V gene TRBV27 combines with J gene TRBJ2-7, with 11 bases identical to TRBD2. CDR1 is MNHEY, CDR2 SMNVEV, per germline (reference sequence). This CDR3 is built from 16 residues. V lost 5 bases and J lost 3; bases outside the gene matches: 9. This CDR3 reads CASSLTSGTSGYEQYF. The CDR3 bases are TGTGCCAGCAGTCTAACTTCCGGGACTAGCGGCTACGAGCAGTACTTC.

The chain carries TRBV5-6 and TRBJ2-7; 9 nucleotides line up with TRBD1. CDR3 size: 15 residues. The V and J ends lost 5 bases and 3 bases, in that order; junction bases with no gene match: 9. Germline lookup yields CDR1 SGHDT and CDR2 YYEEEE. The CDR3 region is CASRPDRGVHYEQYF. The CDR3, as DNA: TGTGCCAGCAGACCTGACAGGGGGGTCCACTACGAGCAGTACTTC.

The chain carries TRBV15 and TRBJ2-1, with 9 bases aligning to TRBD2. The CDR3 is 17 residues long. The germline gives CDR1 LNHNV, CDR2 YYDKDF (reference sequence). J gave up 9 bases and V 5 bases, and 17 bases lay outside the gene matches. The DNA for the CDR3 is TGTGCCACCAGCGCCCCGAGGGGACTAGCCGAGGTCGGTGAGCAGTTCTTC. Its translation is CATSAPRGLAEVGEQFF.

The CDR3 sequence is CASSSTGGSSYNSPLHF. Here the CDR3 DNA reads TGTGCCAGCAGCTCCACAGGGGGATCATCCTATAATTCACCCCTCCACTTT. V is TRBV7-9 and J is TRBJ1-6; 8 bases line up with TRBD1. There are 17 residues in the CDR3. The germline gives CDR1 SEHNR, CDR2 FQNEAQ (reference sequence). The V gene end was trimmed by 4 bases and the J gene end by 1 base; junction bases not matched to a gene: 6.